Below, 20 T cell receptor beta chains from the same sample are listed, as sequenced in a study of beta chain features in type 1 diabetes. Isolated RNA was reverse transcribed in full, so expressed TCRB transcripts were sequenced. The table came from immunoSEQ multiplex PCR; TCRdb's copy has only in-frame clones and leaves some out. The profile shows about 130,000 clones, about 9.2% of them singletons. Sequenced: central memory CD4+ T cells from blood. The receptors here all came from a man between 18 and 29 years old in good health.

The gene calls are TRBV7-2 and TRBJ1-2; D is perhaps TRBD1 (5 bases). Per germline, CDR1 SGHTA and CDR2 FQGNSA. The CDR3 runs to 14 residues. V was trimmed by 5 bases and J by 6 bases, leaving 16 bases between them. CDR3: CASSKGAFNDGYTF. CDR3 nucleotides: TGTGCCAGCAGCAAAGGGGCCTTCAACGATGGCTACACCTTC.

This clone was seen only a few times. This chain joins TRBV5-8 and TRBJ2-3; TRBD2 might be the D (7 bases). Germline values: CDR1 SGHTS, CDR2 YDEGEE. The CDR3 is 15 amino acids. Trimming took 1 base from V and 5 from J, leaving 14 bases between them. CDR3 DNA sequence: TGTGCCAGCAGCTTGTTTGCGGGGGCGGAAGATACGCAGTATTTT. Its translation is CASSLFAGAEDTQYF.

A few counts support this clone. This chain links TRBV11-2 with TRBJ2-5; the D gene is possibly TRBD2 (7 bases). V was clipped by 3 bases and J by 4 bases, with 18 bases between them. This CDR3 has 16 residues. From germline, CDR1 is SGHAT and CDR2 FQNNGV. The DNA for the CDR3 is TGTGCCAGCAGCTTGTCTCATCGGGGGGCGGGAGAGACCCAGTACTTC. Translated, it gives CASSLSHRGAGETQYF.

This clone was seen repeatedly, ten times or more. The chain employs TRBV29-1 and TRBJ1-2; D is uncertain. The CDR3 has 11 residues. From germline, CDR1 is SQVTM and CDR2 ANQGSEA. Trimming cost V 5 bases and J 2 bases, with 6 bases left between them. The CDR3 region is CSVTGNYGYTF. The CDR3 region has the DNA TGCAGCGTTACCGGGAACTATGGCTACACCTTC.

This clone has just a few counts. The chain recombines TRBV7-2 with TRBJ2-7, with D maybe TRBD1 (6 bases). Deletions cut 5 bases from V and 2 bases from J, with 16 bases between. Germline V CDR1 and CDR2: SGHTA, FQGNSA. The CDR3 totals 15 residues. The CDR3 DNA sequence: TGTGCCAGCAGCCCCAGCGGACAGTCCGCCTACGAGCAGTACTTC. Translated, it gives CASSPSGQSAYEQYF.

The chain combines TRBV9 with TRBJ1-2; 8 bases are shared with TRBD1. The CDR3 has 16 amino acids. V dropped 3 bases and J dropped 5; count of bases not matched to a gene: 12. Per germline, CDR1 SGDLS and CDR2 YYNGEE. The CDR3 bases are TGTGCCAGCAGCGCCCTGGACAGGGTAGCGACTTATGGCTACACCTTC. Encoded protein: CASSALDRVATYGYTF.

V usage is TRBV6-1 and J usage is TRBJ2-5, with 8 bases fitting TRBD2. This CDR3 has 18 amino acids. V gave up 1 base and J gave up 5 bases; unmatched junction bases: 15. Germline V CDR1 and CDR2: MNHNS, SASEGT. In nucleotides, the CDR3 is TGTGCCAGCAGTGAAGATTGGGGGCTAGCGGGCAAGGGGGAGACCCAGTACTTC. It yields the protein CASSEDWGLAGKGETQYF.

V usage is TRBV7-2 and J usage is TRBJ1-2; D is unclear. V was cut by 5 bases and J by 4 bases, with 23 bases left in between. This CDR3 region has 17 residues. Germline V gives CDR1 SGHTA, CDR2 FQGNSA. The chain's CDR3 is CASSAAVTSGGLYGYTF. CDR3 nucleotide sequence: TGTGCCAGCAGCGCCGCGGTGACGTCAGGAGGACTCTATGGCTACACCTTC. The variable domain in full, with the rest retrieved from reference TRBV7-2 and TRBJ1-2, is GAGVSQSPSNKVTEKGKDVELRCDPISGHTALYWYRQSLGQGLEFLIYFQGNSAPDKSGLPSDRFSAERTGGSVSTLTIQRTQQEDSAVYLCASSAAVTSGGLYGYTFGSGTRLTVV.

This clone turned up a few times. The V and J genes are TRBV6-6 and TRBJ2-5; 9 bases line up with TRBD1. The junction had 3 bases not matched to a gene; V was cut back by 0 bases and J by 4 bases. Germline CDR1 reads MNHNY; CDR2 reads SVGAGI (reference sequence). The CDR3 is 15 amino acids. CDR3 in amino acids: CASSYSTGGVETQYF. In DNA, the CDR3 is TGTGCCAGCAGTTACTCGACAGGGGGGGTAGAGACCCAGTACTTC.

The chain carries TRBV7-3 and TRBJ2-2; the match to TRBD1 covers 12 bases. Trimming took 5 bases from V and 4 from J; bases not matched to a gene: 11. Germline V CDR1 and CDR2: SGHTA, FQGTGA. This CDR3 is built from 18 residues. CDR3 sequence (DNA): TGTGCCAGCAGCCCACAGGGGACAGGGGGCGAGATCACCGGGGAGCTGTTTTTT. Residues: CASSPQGTGGEITGELFF.

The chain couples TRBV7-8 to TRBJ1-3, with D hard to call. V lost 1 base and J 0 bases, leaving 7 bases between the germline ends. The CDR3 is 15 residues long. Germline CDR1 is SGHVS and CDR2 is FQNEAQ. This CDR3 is CASSLVGGSGNTIYF. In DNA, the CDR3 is TGTGCCAGCAGCTTAGTCGGCGGCTCTGGAAACACCATATATTTT.

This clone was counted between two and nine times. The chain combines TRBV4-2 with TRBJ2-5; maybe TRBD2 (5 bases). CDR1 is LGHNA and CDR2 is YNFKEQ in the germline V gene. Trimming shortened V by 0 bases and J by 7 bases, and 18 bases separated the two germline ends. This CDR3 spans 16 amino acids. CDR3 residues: CASSQDSGNAVGTQYF. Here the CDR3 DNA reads TGTGCCAGCAGCCAAGATTCGGGGAATGCGGTTGGGACCCAGTACTTC.

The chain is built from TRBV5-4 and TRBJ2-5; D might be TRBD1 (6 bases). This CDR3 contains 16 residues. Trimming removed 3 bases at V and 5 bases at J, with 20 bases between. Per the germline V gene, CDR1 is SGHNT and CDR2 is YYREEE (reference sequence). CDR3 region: CASSSQRTAVMETQYF. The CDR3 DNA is TGTGCCAGCAGCTCGCAACGGACAGCGGTGATGGAGACCCAGTACTTC. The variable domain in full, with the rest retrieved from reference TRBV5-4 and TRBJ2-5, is ETGVTQSPTHLIKTRGQQVTLRCSSQSGHNTVSWYQQALGQGPQFIFQYYREEENGRGNFPPRFSGLQFPNYSSELNVNALELDDSALYLCASSSQRTAVMETQYFGPGTRLLVL.

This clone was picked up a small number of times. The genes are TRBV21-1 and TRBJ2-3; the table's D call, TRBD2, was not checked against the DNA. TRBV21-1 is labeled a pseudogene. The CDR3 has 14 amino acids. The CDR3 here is CASSKGLGSDTQYF. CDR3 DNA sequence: TGTGCCAGCAGCAAGGGACTGGGCTCAGATACGCAGTATTTT.

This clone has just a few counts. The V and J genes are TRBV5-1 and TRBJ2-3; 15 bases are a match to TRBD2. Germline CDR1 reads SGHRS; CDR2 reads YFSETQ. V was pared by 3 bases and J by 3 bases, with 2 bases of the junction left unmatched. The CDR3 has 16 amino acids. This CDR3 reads CASSSGTSGGTDTQYF. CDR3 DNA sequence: TGCGCCAGCAGCTCCGGGACTAGCGGGGGGACAGATACGCAGTATTTT.

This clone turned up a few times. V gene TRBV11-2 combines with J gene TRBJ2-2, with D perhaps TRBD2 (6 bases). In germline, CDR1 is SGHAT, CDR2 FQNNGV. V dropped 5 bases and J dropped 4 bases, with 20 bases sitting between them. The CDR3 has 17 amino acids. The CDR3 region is CASSVNRDLAITGELFF. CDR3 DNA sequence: TGTGCCAGCAGCGTGAACCGGGACTTAGCTATCACCGGGGAGCTGTTTTTT.

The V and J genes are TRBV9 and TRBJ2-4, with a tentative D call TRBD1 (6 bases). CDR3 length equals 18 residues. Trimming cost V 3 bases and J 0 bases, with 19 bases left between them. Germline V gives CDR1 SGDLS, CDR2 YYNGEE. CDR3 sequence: CASSAELTGYLAKNIQYF. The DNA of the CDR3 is TGTGCCAGCAGCGCGGAGCTAACAGGGTACCTAGCCAAAAACATTCAGTACTTC.

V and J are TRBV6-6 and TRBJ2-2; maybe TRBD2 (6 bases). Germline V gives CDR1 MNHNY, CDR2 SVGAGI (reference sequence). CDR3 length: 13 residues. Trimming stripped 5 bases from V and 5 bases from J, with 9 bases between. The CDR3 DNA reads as TGTGCCAGCAGTCCGGGGGAGACCGGGGAGCTGTTTTTT. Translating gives CASSPGETGELFF.

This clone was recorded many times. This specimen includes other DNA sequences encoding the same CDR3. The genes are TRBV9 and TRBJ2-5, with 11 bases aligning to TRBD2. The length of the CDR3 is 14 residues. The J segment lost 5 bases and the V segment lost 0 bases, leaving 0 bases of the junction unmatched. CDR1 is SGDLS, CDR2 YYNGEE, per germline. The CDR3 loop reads CASSVASGGETQYF. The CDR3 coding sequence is TGTGCCAGCAGCGTAGCTAGCGGGGGGGAGACCCAGTACTTC.

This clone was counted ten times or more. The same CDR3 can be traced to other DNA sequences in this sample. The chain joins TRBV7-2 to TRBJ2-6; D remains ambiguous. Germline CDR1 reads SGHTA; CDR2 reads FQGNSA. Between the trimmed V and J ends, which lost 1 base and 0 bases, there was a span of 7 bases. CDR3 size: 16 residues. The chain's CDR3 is CASSLGPNSGANVLTF. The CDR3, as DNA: TGTGCCAGCAGCTTAGGGCCAAACTCTGGGGCCAACGTCCTGACTTTC.